This is a list of T cell receptor beta chains from one sample in a study of shared clonotypes between healthy human individuals. The protocol was immunoSEQ multiplex PCR, while the TCRdb copy is restricted to in-frame clones and leaves out a portion. The sample records about half a million clones, 81% being singletons. The material sequenced was PBMCs. The source is a woman aged 40-49 years in good health. Some clones in this sample may be carry-over from other donors' samples. Both conserved end residues are part of each CDR3. D genes are given only for firm matches. The listing skips clone size in some rows; elsewhere it reads once, few, many or a size class.

D gene	V gene	J gene	clone size	CDR3 protein	CDR3 DNA
TRBD2	TRBV15	TRBJ2-5	NA	CATSRDSASGSRRETQYF	TGTGCCACCAGCAGAGATTCGGCTAGCGGGAGTCGGCGGGAGACCCAGTACTTC
NA	TRBV23-1	TRBJ2-1	NA	CASSQCENEQFF	TGCGCCAGCAGTCAGTGTGAGAATGAGCAGTTCTTC
NA	TRBV28	TRBJ1-5	NA	CASGLTRVVNQPQHF	TGTGCCAGCGGTCTGACCAGGGTGGTCAATCAGCCCCAGCATTTT
NA	TRBV9	TRBJ2-1	NA	CASSPLGEPNEQFF	TGTGCCAGCAGCCCACTGGGGGAGCCGAATGAGCAGTTCTTC
TRBD1	TRBV27	TRBJ2-1	NA	CASSFRDRGAIEQFF	TGTGCCAGCAGTTTTCGGGACAGGGGCGCGATTGAGCAGTTCTTC
NA	TRBV10-3	TRBJ2-7	many	CAISDEQDGEQYF	TGTGCCATCAGTGATGAGCAGGACGGCGAGCAGTACTTC
NA	TRBV7-9	TRBJ1-1	NA	CASRRTENTEAFF	TGTGCCAGCAGACGGACGGAGAACACTGAAGCTTTCTTT
NA	TRBV2	TRBJ1-2	NA	CASSARTANYGYTF	TGTGCCAGCAGTGCCCGGACGGCTAACTATGGCTACACCTTC
NA	TRBV18	TRBJ2-7	NA	CASSPIRAGTYEQYF	TGTGCCAGCTCACCTATCAGGGCCGGCACCTACGAGCAGTACTTC
TRBD1	TRBV5-1	TRBJ1-2	many	CASSLEGTGPRYTF	TGCGCCAGCAGCTTGGAGGGGACAGGTCCTCGCTACACCTTC
TRBD1	TRBV7-9	TRBJ2-1	NA	CASLRLGTGDNEQFF	TGTGCCAGCCTCCGCCTCGGGACAGGGGACAATGAGCAGTTCTTC
NA	TRBV5-1	TRBJ1-2	few	CASSLDSGRISGYTF	TGCGCCAGCAGCTTGGATAGCGGCAGAATCTCTGGCTACACCTTC
NA	TRBV11-2	TRBJ2-2	NA	CASSPREGQGFGELFF	TGTGCCAGCAGCCCGCGGGAGGGACAGGGGTTCGGGGAGCTGTTTTTT
NA	TRBV6-4	TRBJ1-5	NA	CASSEKGGNQPQHF	TGTGCCAGCAGTGAGAAGGGGGGCAATCAGCCCCAGCATTTT
NA	TRBV10-1	TRBJ2-2	NA	CASSEWGTGELFF	TGCGCCAGCAGTGAGTGGGGTACCGGGGAGCTGTTTTTT
NA	TRBV6-1	TRBJ1-1	few	CASSERGDTEAFF	TGTGCCAGCAGTGAACGGGGGGATACTGAAGCTTTCTTT
NA	TRBV13	TRBJ2-2	NA	CASSLGGASAGELFF	TGTGCCAGCAGCCTGGGGGGCGCCTCGGCCGGGGAGCTGTTTTTT
NA	TRBV7-2	TRBJ2-1	NA	CASSLVVRKINNEQFF	TGTGCCAGCAGCTTAGTTGTCCGTAAGATTAACAATGAGCAGTTCTTC
TRBD1	TRBV10-3	TRBJ2-2	NA	CAISEAGQDTGELFF	TGTGCCATCAGTGAGGCGGGACAGGACACCGGGGAGCTGTTTTTT
NA	TRBV5-1	TRBJ2-3	few	CASSQGLSRGDTQYF	TGCGCCAGCAGTCAAGGACTCTCGAGGGGAGATACGCAGTATTTT
NA	TRBV11-2	TRBJ2-1	NA	CASSLEAGLSYNEQFF	TGTGCCAGCAGCTTAGAAGCAGGGCTGTCATACAATGAGCAGTTCTTC
NA	TRBV11-2	TRBJ1-1	many	CASSLGSPTEAFF	TGTGCCAGCAGCTTAGGGTCCCCCACTGAAGCTTTCTTT
NA	TRBV28	TRBJ2-1	NA	CASSSNNNEQFF	TGTGCCAGCAGTTCCAATAACAATGAGCAGTTCTTC
NA	TRBV19	TRBJ1-5	NA	CASREGSYSNQPQHF	TGTGCCAGTCGGGAAGGAAGTTATAGCAATCAGCCCCAGCATTTT
TRBD1	TRBV25-1	TRBJ1-4	NA	CASSVPGQGEKLFF	TGTGCCAGCAGCGTACCGGGACAGGGGGAAAAACTGTTTTTT
TRBD1	TRBV29-1	TRBJ1-2	NA	CSVLRQGGDYGYTF	TGCAGCGTTCTTCGTCAGGGGGGGGACTATGGCTACACCTTC
TRBD1	TRBV6-1	TRBJ2-7	NA	CASRSGQGSSYEQYF	TGTGCCAGCAGGAGCGGACAGGGAAGCTCCTACGAGCAGTACTTC
NA	TRBV6-1	TRBJ1-2	NA	CASSEKEVEGYTF	TGTGCCAGCAGTGAAAAGGAGGTGGAGGGCTACACCTTC